This T cell receptor (beta chain) comes out of a study of spatial heterogeneity in lung cancer. TCRdb processed the 5' RACE reads anew with MiXCR; each CDR3 protein has one entry. The repertoire holds approximately 3,800 distinct CDR3 sequences, with 6.9% as singletons. Study-level findings and limits: One measure, the expanded intratumoral alpha and beta TCR count, tracked tumor mutation counts.

Time point reported: sample taken at primary tumor resection. This clonotype counts as medium-sized. Its antigen is undetermined. This beta chain represents an off-target read in a library built for alpha chains; its size is of limited meaning. The source material was lung tumor tissue, sampled at surgery. The source is a male donor with early-stage non-small cell lung cancer.

CDR3 region: CASSPLENGGIQYF. CDR3 in DNA: TGTGCCAGCAGCCCTCTGGAGAACGGGGGCATTCAGTACTTC. The rearrangement links TRBV7-8 to TRBJ2-4, with a tentative D call TRBD2 (6 bases). CDR1 is SGHVS and CDR2 is FQNEAQ in the germline V gene. With 5 bases removed from V and 9 bases from J, the gap between germline ends came to 17 bases. The CDR3 totals 14 residues.